The 25 T cell receptor beta chains below all came from one sample that was sequenced in a study of T cell repertoires in cytomegalovirus infection. One entry per CDR3 protein, called by TCRdb with MiXCR from the reads. The repertoire holds about 240,000 distinct CDR3 sequences, with around 6.2% as singletons. What was sequenced was PBMCs. These receptors came from a human donor in good health (CMV status not recorded). Some clones in this sample may be carry-over from other donors' samples.

In nucleotides, the CDR3 is TGTGCCAGCAGCGTGGACTGGGGGGGCAATGAGCAGTTCTTC. Protein: CASSVDWGGNEQFF. This rearrangement joins TRBV5-5 to TRBJ2-1, with 7 bases fitting TRBD2. The trim removed 4 bases at V and 6 bases at J, leaving 7 bases unmatched. This CDR3 is 14 amino acids long. Per the germline V gene, CDR1 is SGHKS and CDR2 is YYEKEE (reference sequence).

This clonotype was seen at least ten times. This sequence joins TRBV7-2 and TRBJ1-3; 9 bases line up with TRBD1. This CDR3 region has 16 residues. The germline V gene has CDR1 SGHTA and CDR2 FQGNSA. V lost 5 bases to trimming and J lost 2 bases; unmatched junction nucleotides: 7. The CDR3 is CASSRGTGKAGNTIYF. The CDR3 nucleotides are TGTGCCAGCAGCCGGGGGACAGGGAAGGCTGGAAACACCATATATTTT. Variable domain in full (rest from reference TRBV7-2 and TRBJ1-3): GAGVSQSPSNKVTEKGKDVELRCDPISGHTALYWYRQSLGQGLEFLIYFQGNSAPDKSGLPSDRFSAERTGGSVSTLTIQRTQQEDSAVYLCASSRGTGKAGNTIYFGEGSWLTVV.

This chain joins TRBV7-2 and TRBJ2-5; TRBD1 matches at 9 bases. CDR1 SGHTA and CDR2 FQGNSA come from the germline V gene. V was pared by 1 base and J by 3 bases, with 6 bases of the junction left unmatched. This CDR3 has 16 amino acids. The CDR3 loop reads CASSLGLRTGEETQYF. The CDR3, as DNA: TGTGCCAGCAGCTTAGGTCTTAGGACAGGGGAAGAGACCCAGTACTTC.

This clonotype was found many times. The rearrangement uses TRBV7-2 and TRBJ2-1; D remains ambiguous. This CDR3 is built from 14 residues. V was shortened by 5 bases and J by 7 bases, with 15 bases between the two germline ends. Germline CDR1 is SGHTA and CDR2 is FQGNSA. CDR3 sequence: CASSLGSLWNEQFF. In nucleotides, the CDR3 is TGTGCCAGCAGCCTCGGGTCCCTATGGAATGAGCAGTTCTTC.

This clonotype was seen repeatedly, ten times or more. V gene TRBV7-9 combines with J gene TRBJ2-6, with TRBD2 matching over 7 bases. The CDR3 length is 20 residues. V shed 5 bases, J shed 0 bases, and the junction held 16 bases outside the gene matches. Germline V gives CDR1 SEHNR, CDR2 FQNEAQ (reference sequence). This chain's CDR3 is CASSPDWRGNDASGANVLTF. CDR3 in DNA: TGTGCCAGCAGCCCAGATTGGCGGGGGAATGACGCCTCTGGGGCCAACGTCCTGACTTTC.

This clonotype was detected ten times or more. The V gene is TRBV6-1, the J gene TRBJ2-7, with D perhaps given as TRBD1 or TRBD2 (6 bases each). Trimming left V 5 bases short and J 2 bases short, with 13 bases between. The CDR3 sequence is 14 residues long. Germline V gene sequence: CDR1 MNHNS, CDR2 SASEGT. The CDR3, as DNA: TGTGCCAGCAGTCAAGGGGGGCAAGCCTACGAGCAGTACTTC. Translated, it gives CASSQGGQAYEQYF.

This clonotype appeared many times. This chain joins TRBV15 and TRBJ2-7; 9 bases map to TRBD1. Germline CDR1 is LNHNV and CDR2 is YYDKDF (reference sequence). The V and J ends lost 5 bases and 4 bases, in that order; junction bases with no gene match: 9. The CDR3 consists of 15 residues. CDR3 sequence: CATSAGGQGWYEQYF. CDR3 DNA: TGTGCCACCAGCGCCGGTGGACAGGGGTGGTACGAGCAGTACTTC. The whole variable domain, remainder taken from reference TRBV15 and TRBJ2-7, is DAMVIQNPRYQVTQFGKPVTLSCSQTLNHNVMYWYQQKSSQAPKLLFHYYDKDFNNEADTPDNFQSRRPNTSFCFLDIRSPGLGDTAMYLCATSAGGQGWYEQYFGPGTRLTVT.

This clonotype was detected many times. This chain links TRBV11-2 with TRBJ2-4; 8 positions agree with TRBD1. The CDR3 runs 16 residues. The germline V gene has CDR1 SGHAT and CDR2 FQNNGV. After removal of 0 bases from V and 3 bases from J, the junction contained 4 bases not matched to a gene. The CDR3 protein is CASSLDHRGSKNIQYF. The CDR3 nucleotides are TGTGCCAGCAGCTTAGACCACAGGGGGAGCAAAAACATTCAGTACTTC.

This clonotype was observed at least ten times. The CDR3 nucleotides read TGCGCCAGCAGCTCGGACAGGGGCACCGGGGAGCTGTTTTTT. It translates to CASSSDRGTGELFF. This sequence joins TRBV5-1 and TRBJ2-2; 9 bases agree with TRBD1. CDR1 SGHRS and CDR2 YFSETQ come from the germline V gene. Germline trimming cut 3 bases from V and 4 bases from J; bases unmatched to any gene: 1. The CDR3 covers 14 residues. The full variable domain, completed using reference TRBV5-1 and TRBJ2-2, is KAGVTQTPRYLIKTRGQQVTLSCSPISGHRSVSWYQQTPGQGLQFLFEYFSETQRNKGNFPGRFSGRQFSNSRSEMNVSTLELGDSALYLCASSSDRGTGELFFGEGSRLTVL.

This clonotype occurred many times. The chain uses TRBV7-9 and TRBJ1-1; 7 nucleotides align to TRBD1. The junction had 3 bases not matched to a gene; V was cut back by 5 bases and J by 0 bases. The CDR3 covers 14 residues. The germline CDR1 and CDR2 sequences are SEHNR and FQNEAQ (reference sequence). This CDR3 reads CASSLGQVNTEAFF. CDR3 in DNA: TGTGCCAGCAGCCTTGGACAGGTGAACACTGAAGCTTTCTTT. Full variable domain (outside the CDR3, taken from reference TRBV7-9 and TRBJ1-1): DTGVSQNPRHKITKRGQNVTFRCDPISEHNRLYWYRQTLGQGPEFLTYFQNEAQLEKSRLLSDRFSAERPKGSFSTLEIQRTEQGDSAMYLCASSLGQVNTEAFFGQGTRLTVV.

This clonotype was observed many times. CDR3 bases: TGTGCCAGCCATATAACCGGATTTCTCACTGAAGCTTTCTTT. It yields the protein CASHITGFLTEAFF. The V and J genes are TRBV6-2 or TRBV6-3 and TRBJ1-1; no clear D. There are 14 residues in the CDR3. V was pared by 8 bases and J by 4 bases, with 17 bases between. Germline V gene sequence: CDR1 MNHEY, CDR2 SVGEGT.

This clonotype was seen ten or more times. The rearrangement links TRBV28 to TRBJ1-4, with 7 bases aligning to TRBD1. The CDR3 extends over 15 amino acids. V lost 4 bases, J lost 8 bases, and 10 bases stayed unmatched. Germline values: CDR1 MDHEN, CDR2 SYDVKM. In DNA, the CDR3 is TGTGCCAGCAGTTCCGGACAGGCCTTTAAGGAAAAACTGTTTTTT. Translated, it gives CASSSGQAFKEKLFF.

This clonotype was detected many times. The chain joins TRBV7-2 to TRBJ1-5; unclear D gene. The ends were cut back, 5 bases at V and 1 base at J, with 12 bases in the middle. The CDR3 runs to 15 residues. The germline CDR1 and CDR2 sequences are SGHTA and FQGNSA. CDR3 residues: CASSLLAQSNQPQHF. Written as DNA, the CDR3 is TGTGCCAGCAGCCTTTTGGCCCAGAGCAATCAGCCCCAGCATTTT.

This clonotype was counted many times. The chain links TRBV7-3 to TRBJ1-5; D unresolved. Trimming cost V 8 bases and J 3 bases, with 14 bases left between them. Germline CDR1 is SGHTA and CDR2 is FQGTGA. The CDR3 loop spans 14 amino acids. The CDR3 nucleotides read TGTGCCAGCGTGGCGGTTGGGGTCAATCAGCCCCAGCATTTT. Amino acids: CASVAVGVNQPQHF.

This clonotype was detected ten times or more. The rearrangement links TRBV2 to TRBJ1-5, with 10 bases fitting TRBD1. The CDR3 sequence is 16 residues long. CDR1 is SNHLY and CDR2 is FYNNEI in the germline V gene. V was pared by 7 bases and J by 2 bases, with 8 bases of the junction left unmatched. The CDR3 nucleotides read TGTGCCAGCACCCGCGGGACAGGGGACGGCAATCAGCCCCAGCATTTT. This encodes CASTRGTGDGNQPQHF.

In this sample, this clonotype turned up many times. The chain carries TRBV4-2 and TRBJ1-2, with a tentative D call TRBD1 (5 bases). Trimming shortened V by 0 bases and J by 6 bases, and 11 bases separated the two germline ends. This CDR3 comprises 14 residues. Germline V gives CDR1 LGHNA, CDR2 YNFKEQ. CDR3 sequence: CASSQDGGDNGYTF. The DNA for the CDR3 is TGTGCCAGCAGCCAAGACGGGGGGGATAATGGCTACACCTTC.

This clonotype was seen many times. This chain links TRBV12-3 or TRBV12-4 with TRBJ1-5; D unresolved. V was trimmed by 6 bases and J by 0 bases, leaving 15 bases between them. The CDR3 extends over 16 amino acids. The CDR3: CASSLGRANSNQPQHF. CDR3 nucleotides: TGTGCCAGCAGCCTAGGACGGGCTAATAGCAATCAGCCCCAGCATTTT.

This clonotype was seen repeatedly, ten times or more. This chain links TRBV12-3 or TRBV12-4 with TRBJ2-2; 11 bases fit TRBD1. V shed 4 bases and J 4 bases; nucleotides not matched to a gene: 2. The CDR3 has 15 residues. The CDR3 region has the DNA TGTGCCAGCAGTTCGGGACAGGGGGTCACCGGGGAGCTGTTTTTT. The encoded protein is CASSSGQGVTGELFF.

The sample holds many counts of this clonotype. The chain combines TRBV25-1 with TRBJ1-2, with TRBD1 identical over 7 bases. V shed 4 bases and J 2 bases; nucleotides not matched to a gene: 4. The V gene's germline CDR1 is MGHDK and CDR2 SYGVNS. CDR3 length equals 14 residues. The CDR3, as DNA: TGTGCCAGCAGTGTCCCGGGACAGAACTATGGCTACACCTTC. It specifies CASSVPGQNYGYTF.

This clonotype was seen many times. CDR3 loop: CSARDNPGELFF. In DNA, the CDR3 is TGCAGTGCTAGAGATAACCCCGGGGAGCTGTTTTTT. V gene TRBV20-1 combines with J gene TRBJ2-2; D call uncertain. CDR1 and CDR2 from the germline V gene are DFQATT and SNEGSKA (reference sequence). This CDR3 is 12 amino acids long. Trimming left V 0 bases short and J 6 bases short, with 5 bases between.

V gene TRBV20-1 combines with J gene TRBJ1-5; tentative D call: TRBD1 (6 bases). The CDR3 contains 15 residues. The V and J ends lost 5 bases and 3 bases respectively, with 17 bases between them. CDR1 is DFQATT and CDR2 is SNEGSKA in the germline V gene (reference sequence). The CDR3 sequence: CSAARIGGNNQPQHF. The DNA for the CDR3 is TGCAGTGCTGCCCGCATAGGGGGAAACAATCAGCCCCAGCATTTT.

There are many counts of this clonotype. The chain recombines TRBV7-2 with TRBJ1-1; D is undetermined. Germline lookup yields CDR1 SGHTA and CDR2 FQGNSA. This CDR3 contains 16 residues. The V gene lost 1 base and the J gene lost 3 bases, with 15 bases spanning the gap. CDR3 amino acids: CASSLVWTSGDTEAFF. For the CDR3, the DNA is TGTGCCAGCAGCTTAGTTTGGACCAGCGGGGACACTGAAGCTTTCTTT. The variable domain in full, completed from reference TRBV7-2 and TRBJ1-1, reads GAGVSQSPSNKVTEKGKDVELRCDPISGHTALYWYRQSLGQGLEFLIYFQGNSAPDKSGLPSDRFSAERTGGSVSTLTIQRTQQEDSAVYLCASSLVWTSGDTEAFFGQGTRLTVV.

On this clonotype itself: A read error is possible here, since a much larger clone lies one base away. This is likely a read error, given that the CDR3 carries no conserved phenylalanine or tryptophan at its end. This chain joins TRBV20-1 and TRBJ2-7; 16 positions agree with TRBD2. With V trimmed by 6 bases and J by 9 bases, 11 bases remained unmatched. The CDR3 extends over 15 amino acids. CDR1 and CDR2 from the germline V gene are DFQATT and SNEGSKA (reference sequence). The CDR3 DNA sequence: TGCAGTGCCCCCCGGGGGACTAGCGGGGGGGCCGGGCAGTACTCC. Its protein is CSAPRGTSGGAGQYS.

This clonotype showed up many times. The chain has TRBV7-6 and TRBJ1-6; 7 bases map to TRBD1. CDR3 length: 16 residues. CDR1 is SGHVS and CDR2 is FNYEAQ in the germline V gene. The trim removed 2 bases at V and 4 bases at J, leaving 5 bases unmatched. Here the CDR3 DNA reads TGTGCCAGCAGCTTAAGGGGGCCCAAATATAATTCACCCCTCCACTTT. This translates into CASSLRGPKYNSPLHF.

V is TRBV5-6 and J is TRBJ2-1, with TRBD2 identical over 11 bases. Germline values: CDR1 SGHDT, CDR2 YYEEEE. CDR3 size: 16 residues. The junction had 7 bases not matched to a gene; V was cut back by 3 bases and J by 5 bases. CDR3 sequence (DNA): TGTGCCAGCAGCTCCCTTAGCGGGGGGGAACACAATGAGCAGTTCTTC. This sequence encodes CASSSLSGGEHNEQFF.